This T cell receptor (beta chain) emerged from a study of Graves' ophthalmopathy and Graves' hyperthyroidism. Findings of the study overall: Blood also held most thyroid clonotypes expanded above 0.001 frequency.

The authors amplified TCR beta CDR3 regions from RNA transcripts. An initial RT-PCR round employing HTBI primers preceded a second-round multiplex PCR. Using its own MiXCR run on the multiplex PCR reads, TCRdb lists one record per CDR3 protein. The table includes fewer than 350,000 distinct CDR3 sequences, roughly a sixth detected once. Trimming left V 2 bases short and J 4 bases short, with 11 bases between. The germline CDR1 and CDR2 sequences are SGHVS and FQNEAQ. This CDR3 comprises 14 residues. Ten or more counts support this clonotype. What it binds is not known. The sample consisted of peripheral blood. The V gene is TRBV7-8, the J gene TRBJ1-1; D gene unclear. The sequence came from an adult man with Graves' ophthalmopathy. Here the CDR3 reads CASSLMRVGTEAFF. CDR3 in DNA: TGTGCCAGCAGCTTAATGAGGGTGGGCACTGAAGCTTTCTTT.